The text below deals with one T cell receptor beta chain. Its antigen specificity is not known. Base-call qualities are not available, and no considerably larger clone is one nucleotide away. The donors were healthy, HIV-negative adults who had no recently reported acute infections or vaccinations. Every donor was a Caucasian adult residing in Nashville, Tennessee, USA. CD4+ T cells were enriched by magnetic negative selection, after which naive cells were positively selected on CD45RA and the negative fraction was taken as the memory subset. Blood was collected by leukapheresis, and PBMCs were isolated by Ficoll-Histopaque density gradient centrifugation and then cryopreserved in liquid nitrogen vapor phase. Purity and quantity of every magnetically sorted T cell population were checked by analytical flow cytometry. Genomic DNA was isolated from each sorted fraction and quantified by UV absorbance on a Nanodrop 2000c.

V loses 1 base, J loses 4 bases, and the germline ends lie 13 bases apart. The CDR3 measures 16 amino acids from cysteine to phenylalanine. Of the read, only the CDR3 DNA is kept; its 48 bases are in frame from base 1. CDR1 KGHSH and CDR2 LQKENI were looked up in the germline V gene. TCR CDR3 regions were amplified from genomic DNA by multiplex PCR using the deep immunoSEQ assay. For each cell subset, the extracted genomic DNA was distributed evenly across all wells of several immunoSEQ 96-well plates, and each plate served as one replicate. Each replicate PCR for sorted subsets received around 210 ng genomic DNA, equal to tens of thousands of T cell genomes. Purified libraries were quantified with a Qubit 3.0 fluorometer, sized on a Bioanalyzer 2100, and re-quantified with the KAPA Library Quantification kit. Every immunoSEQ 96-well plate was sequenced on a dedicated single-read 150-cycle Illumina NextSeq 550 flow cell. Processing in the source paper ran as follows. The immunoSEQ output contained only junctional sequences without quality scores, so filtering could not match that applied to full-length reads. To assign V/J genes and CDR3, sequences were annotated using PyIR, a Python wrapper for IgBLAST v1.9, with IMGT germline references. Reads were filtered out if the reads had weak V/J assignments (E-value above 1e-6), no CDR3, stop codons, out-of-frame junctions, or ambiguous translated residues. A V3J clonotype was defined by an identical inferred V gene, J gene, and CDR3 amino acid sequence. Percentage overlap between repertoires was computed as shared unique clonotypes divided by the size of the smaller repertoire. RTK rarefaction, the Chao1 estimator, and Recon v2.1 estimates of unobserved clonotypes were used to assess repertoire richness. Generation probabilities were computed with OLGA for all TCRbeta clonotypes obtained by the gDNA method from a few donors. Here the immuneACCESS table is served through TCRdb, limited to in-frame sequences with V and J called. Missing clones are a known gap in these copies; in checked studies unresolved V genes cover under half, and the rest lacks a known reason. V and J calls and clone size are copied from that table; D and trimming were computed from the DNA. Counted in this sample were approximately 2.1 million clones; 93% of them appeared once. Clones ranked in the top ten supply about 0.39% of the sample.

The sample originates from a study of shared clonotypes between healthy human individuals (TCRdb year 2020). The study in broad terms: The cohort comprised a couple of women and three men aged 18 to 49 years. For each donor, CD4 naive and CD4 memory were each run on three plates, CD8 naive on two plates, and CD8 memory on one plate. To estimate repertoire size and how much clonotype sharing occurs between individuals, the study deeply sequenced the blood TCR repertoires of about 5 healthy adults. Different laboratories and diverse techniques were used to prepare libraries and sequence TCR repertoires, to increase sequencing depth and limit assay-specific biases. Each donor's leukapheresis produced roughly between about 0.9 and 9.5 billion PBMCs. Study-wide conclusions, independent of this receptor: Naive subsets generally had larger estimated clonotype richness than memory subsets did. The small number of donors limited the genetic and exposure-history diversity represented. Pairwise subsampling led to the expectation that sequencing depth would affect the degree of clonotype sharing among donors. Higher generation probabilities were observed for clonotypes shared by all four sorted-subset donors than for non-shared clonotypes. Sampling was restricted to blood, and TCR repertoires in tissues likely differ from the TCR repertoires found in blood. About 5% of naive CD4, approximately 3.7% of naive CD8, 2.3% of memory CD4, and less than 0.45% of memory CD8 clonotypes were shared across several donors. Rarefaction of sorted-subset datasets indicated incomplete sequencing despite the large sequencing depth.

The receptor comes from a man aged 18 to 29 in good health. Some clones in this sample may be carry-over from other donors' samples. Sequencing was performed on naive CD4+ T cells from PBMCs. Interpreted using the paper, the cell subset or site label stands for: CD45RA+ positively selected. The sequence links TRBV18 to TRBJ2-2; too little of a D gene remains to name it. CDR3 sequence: CASSPLDLVGTGELFF. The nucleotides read TGTGCCAGCTCACCACTGGACCTGGTGGGCACCGGGGAGCTGTTTTTT.